This is a list of T cell receptor beta chains from one sample in a study of T-cell reconstitution after alpha-beta-depleted transplantation in children. From the PCR reads, TCRdb called clonotypes with MiXCR, one entry per CDR3 protein. The table records approximately 8,000 distinct CDR3 sequences, approximately 11% of them present only once. Specimen: PBMCs, mostly from graft donor cells, collected 60 days after TCRalphabeta/CD19-depleted stem cell transplant. The receptors stem from a patient aged 2 to 9 who had a stem cell transplant for inherited bone marrow failure, so the T cells may come from the graft donor. Both conserved end residues are part of each CDR3. D genes are given only for firm matches. The size entry is marked missing in some rows and otherwise reads once, few, many or a size class.

CDR3aa	CDR3nt	v_gene	d_gene	abundance	j_gene
CASSFRAGLTDTQYF	TGTGCCAGCAGCTTCCGGGCAGGGCTCACAGATACGCAGTATTTT	TRBV7-8	.	once	TRBJ2-3
CASSFAGAQQETQYF	TGTGCCAGCAGTTTTGCGGGGGCTCAACAAGAGACCCAGTACTTC	TRBV28	.	.	TRBJ2-5
CASSLEAGAYEQYF	TGTGCCAGCAGCTTGGAAGCGGGAGCCTACGAGCAGTACTTC	TRBV5-4	TRBD2	many	TRBJ2-7
CASSQDLPGRELFF	TGTGCCAGCAGCCAAGATCTACCGGGCCGGGAGCTGTTTTTT	TRBV4-2	.	many	TRBJ2-2
CASSLTGTRGPGGTDTQYF	TGCGCCAGCAGCTTGACGGGAACTAGGGGCCCGGGAGGCACAGATACGCAGTATTTT	TRBV5-1	.	many	TRBJ2-3
CSAIAGVFETQYF	TGCAGTGCTATAGCGGGAGTTTTTGAGACCCAGTACTTC	TRBV20-1	TRBD2	many	TRBJ2-5
CSARFAAGGADTQYF	TGCAGTGCTAGGTTCGCCGCGGGAGGGGCAGATACGCAGTATTTT	TRBV20-1	TRBD2	many	TRBJ2-3
CASSLACEGGGEEDTQYF	TGTGCCAGCAGCTTAGCCTGTGAGGGCGGGGGGGAGGAAGATACGCAGTATTTT	TRBV7-2	TRBD2	many	TRBJ2-3
CAISPMEGGYGELFF	TGTGCCATCAGTCCGATGGAGGGTGGTTACGGGGAGCTGTTTTTT	TRBV10-3	.	many	TRBJ2-2
CASSRGRASGANVLTF	TGTGCCAGCAGCCGAGGGAGGGCCTCTGGGGCCAACGTCCTGACTTTC	TRBV5-5	TRBD2	many	TRBJ2-6
CAMGPGRGGRASYYEQYF	TGTGCCATGGGCCCCGGGCGGGGCGGGAGGGCCTCTTACTACGAGCAGTACTTC	TRBV13	TRBD2	.	TRBJ2-7
CAISGNGQGDTQYF	TGTGCCATCAGTGGAAACGGACAGGGAGATACGCAGTATTTT	TRBV10-3	TRBD1	.	TRBJ2-3
CASSEGWGLFEQYF	TGTGCCAGCAGTGAAGGTTGGGGGCTCTTCGAGCAGTACTTC	TRBV6-1	.	many	TRBJ2-7
CASSHLAGGPSDEQFF	TGCGCCAGCAGCCACCTAGCGGGAGGGCCCTCCGATGAGCAGTTCTTC	TRBV4-3	TRBD2	many	TRBJ2-1
CATSDGPSPTGELFF	TGTGCCACCAGTGACGGTCCCTCCCCTACCGGGGAGCTGTTTTTT	TRBV24-1	.	many	TRBJ2-2
CASSLTHGSGTFYEQYF	TGTGCCAGCAGCTTAACCCATGGTAGCGGCACCTTCTACGAGCAGTACTTC	TRBV7-2	.	many	TRBJ2-7
CSARGQPNTEAFF	TGCAGTGCTAGAGGACAGCCGAACACTGAAGCTTTCTTT	TRBV20-1	.	.	TRBJ1-1
CAWGLGGDTEAFF	TGTGCCTGGGGCCTGGGCGGGGACACTGAAGCTTTCTTT	TRBV30	.	.	TRBJ1-1
CASSSGRNNQPQHF	TGTGCCAGCAGCTCCGGACGGAACAATCAGCCCCAGCATTTT	TRBV7-9	.	many	TRBJ1-5
CASRGTSGRTYEQYF	TGTGCCAGCAGGGGGACTAGCGGGAGAACCTACGAGCAGTACTTC	TRBV6-1	TRBD2	many	TRBJ2-7
CASSLGTGNQPQHF	TGTGCCAGCAGCTTAGGGACAGGAAATCAGCCCCAGCATTTT	TRBV7-2	TRBD1	many	TRBJ1-5
CAMGLGLAGIEQFF	TGTGCCATGGGCTTGGGGCTAGCGGGAATTGAGCAGTTCTTC	TRBV5-3	TRBD2	.	TRBJ2-1
CASSLNRQGAYGYTF	TGCGCCAGCAGCTTGAACCGACAGGGCGCCTATGGCTACACCTTC	TRBV5-1	TRBD1	many	TRBJ1-2
CASSSSRRNEQFF	TGTGCCAGCAGCTCCTCACGAAGGAATGAGCAGTTCTTC	TRBV7-2	.	many	TRBJ2-1
CSGPSRHSYNEQFF	TGCAGTGGACCTAGCCGTCACTCCTACAATGAGCAGTTCTTC	TRBV20-1	.	many	TRBJ2-1
CASIPGLGVAEAFF	TGTGCCAGCATTCCGGGCCTCGGGGTCGCTGAAGCTTTCTTT	TRBV5-6	.	medium-sized	TRBJ1-1
CASSQRQGSNQPQHF	TGCGCCAGCAGTCAACGACAGGGTAGCAATCAGCCCCAGCATTTT	TRBV23-1	TRBD1	few	TRBJ1-5
CASSHSDRAGGYTF	TGTGCCAGCAGCCACAGCGACAGGGCGGGAGGCTACACCTTC	TRBV4-2	TRBD1	many	TRBJ1-2
CSVEDQVGGPGEQFF	TGCAGCGTTGAAGATCAAGTGGGGGGGCCGGGTGAGCAGTTCTTC	TRBV29-1	.	many	TRBJ2-1
CASSLFWSQPQHF	TGTGCCAGCAGTTTATTTTGGAGTCAGCCCCAGCATTTT	TRBV28	.	many	TRBJ1-5
CASSPGQLNYGYTF	TGTGCCAGCAGCCCAGGACAGCTTAACTATGGCTACACCTTC	TRBV7-6	.	once	TRBJ1-2
CSWAAGPGGETQYF	TGCAGCTGGGCCGCGGGTCCGGGCGGGGAGACCCAGTACTTC	TRBV20-1	.	few	TRBJ2-5
CASSFAGADTQYF	TGCGCCAGCAGCTTCGCGGGGGCAGATACGCAGTATTTT	TRBV5-1	TRBD2	many	TRBJ2-3
CSALVRGASGNQPQHF	TGCAGTGCCCTGGTGAGGGGGGCGTCCGGCAATCAGCCCCAGCATTTT	TRBV20-1	.	medium-sized	TRBJ1-5
CSAAVGRDTGELFF	TGCAGTGCAGCCGTCGGGAGGGACACCGGGGAGCTGTTTTTT	TRBV20-1	TRBD2	many	TRBJ2-2
CSVVTSGRSPFF	TGCAGCGTTGTGACTAGCGGGAGATCCCCGTTCTTC	TRBV29-1	TRBD2	many	TRBJ2-1
CASSVDRRFSPLHF	TGTGCCAGCAGCGTGGACCGGCGGTTTTCACCCCTCCACTTT	TRBV9	.	many	TRBJ1-6
CATGLAGGGAQYF	TGTGCCACCGGACTAGCGGGAGGCGGGGCGCAGTATTTT	TRBV5-4	TRBD2	many	TRBJ2-3
CASSSDLNYGYTF	TGTGCCAGCAGCTCCGACCTTAACTATGGCTACACCTTC	TRBV5-6	.	many	TRBJ1-2
CATSRVRGPETQYF	TGTGCCACCAGCAGAGTTCGGGGCCCCGAGACCCAGTACTTC	TRBV15	.	many	TRBJ2-5
CSARDFGQPREKLFF	TGCAGTGCTAGAGATTTTGGTCAGCCAAGGGAAAAACTGTTTTTT	TRBV20-1	.	many	TRBJ1-4
CASGRLAGEHEQYF	TGTGCCAGCGGACGACTAGCGGGAGAACACGAGCAGTACTTC	TRBV7-6	TRBD2	many	TRBJ2-7
CASSPGDYEQYF	TGTGCCAGCAGTCCCGGAGACTACGAGCAGTACTTC	TRBV6-2/TRBV6-3	.	many	TRBJ2-7
CASQRRGDLNIQYF	TGTGCCAGCCAAAGGCGGGGAGATCTGAACATTCAGTACTTC	TRBV5-6	.	many	TRBJ2-4
CASSKGETQYF	TGTGCCAGCAGCAAAGGGGAGACCCAGTACTTC	TRBV21-1	.	many	TRBJ2-5
CASSTRLAGGTGELFF	TGTGCCAGCAGCACTAGACTAGCGGGAGGCACCGGGGAGCTGTTTTTT	TRBV5-4	TRBD2	many	TRBJ2-2
CASRGSSYNEQFF	TGTGCCAGCCGCGGGAGCTCCTACAATGAGCAGTTCTTC	TRBV6-5	TRBD2	many	TRBJ2-1
CSAALAGGVPNTGELFF	TGCAGTGCGGCTTTAGCGGGAGGAGTCCCGAACACCGGGGAGCTGTTTTTT	TRBV20-1	TRBD2	many	TRBJ2-2
CASSLWWVWGYTF	TGTGCCAGCAGTTTATGGTGGGTCTGGGGCTACACCTTC	TRBV28	.	many	TRBJ1-2
CASSPHRGQGYEQYF	TGTGCCAGCAGCCCTCACAGGGGGCAAGGGTACGAGCAGTACTTC	TRBV9	TRBD1	many	TRBJ2-7
CASSQEWLAGISDTQYF	TGCGCCAGCAGCCAAGAATGGCTAGCGGGGATTTCAGATACGCAGTATTTT	TRBV4-3	TRBD2	few	TRBJ2-3
CSASKPWSGNTIYF	TGCAGTGCTAGCAAACCCTGGTCTGGAAACACCATATATTTT	TRBV20-1	.	many	TRBJ1-3
CASSQAVDRGETQYF	TGTGCCAGCAGCCAAGCTGTGGACCGAGGGGAGACCCAGTACTTC	TRBV3-1	.	many	TRBJ2-5
CASSLDVFLRGRSYEQYF	TGTGCCAGCAGTTTAGACGTCTTCCTTCGTGGGCGCTCCTACGAGCAGTACTTC	TRBV28	.	many	TRBJ2-7
CASSIRDRGRSGGMQYF	TGTGCCAGCAGCATCCGGGACAGGGGGCGTAGCGGGGGGATGCAGTATTTT	TRBV7-8	TRBD1	.	TRBJ2-3
CARGPGLGVAEAFF	TGTGCCAGGGGTCCGGGCCTCGGGGTCGCTGAAGCTTTCTTT	TRBV4-2	.	.	TRBJ1-1
CASRTSYNEQFF	TGTGCCAGCAGGACATCCTACAATGAGCAGTTCTTC	TRBV6-2/TRBV6-3	.	many	TRBJ2-1
CASSLRTGELFF	TGTGCCAGCAGCTTAAGGACCGGGGAGCTGTTTTTT	TRBV11-3	.	many	TRBJ2-2
CASSERTGNTGELFF	TGTGCCAGCAGCGAGCGGACAGGGAACACCGGGGAGCTGTTTTTT	TRBV7-8	TRBD1	many	TRBJ2-2
CASSLEGTNEKLFF	TGTGCCAGCAGCTTGGAGGGGACTAATGAAAAACTGTTTTTT	TRBV5-4	.	many	TRBJ1-4